This T cell receptor (beta chain) emerged from a study of T cells in Graves' hyperthyroidism and ophthalmopathy. The source material, RNA transcripts, was used to amplify TCR beta CDR3 regions. The HTBI set primed first-round TCR CDR3 RT-PCR. TCRdb recomputed calls from the multiplex PCR reads with MiXCR, one row per CDR3 protein. Of 300,000 to 450,000 distinct CDR3 sequences in the sample, around a sixth are singletons; the top ten hold around a quarter. Germline V gene lookup returns CDR1 LNHDA and CDR2 SQIVND (reference sequence). This CDR3 is built from 16 residues. The ends were cut back, 3 bases at V and 1 base at J, with 12 bases in the middle.

The sequenced material came from blood. V is TRBV19 and J is TRBJ2-2; D gene ambiguous. The receptor was derived from a woman younger than 30 with Graves' hyperthyroidism that later progressed to Graves' ophthalmopathy. This CDR3 is CASSMGARQNTGELFF. As DNA, the CDR3 is TGTGCCAGTAGTATGGGTGCGAGACAGAACACCGGGGAGCTGTTTTTT.